This TCR beta chain comes out of a study of PD-1 blockade in classical Hodgkin lymphoma. Germline-derived CDR1 and CDR2 are LNHDA and SQIVND (reference sequence). The CDR3 is 14 residues long. V shed 4 bases and J shed 3 bases, with 11 bases lying between them. The repertoire was sequenced with immunoSEQ multiplex PCR; TCRdb's copy has only in-frame clones and lacks some. The table lists 12,000 or so clones, approximately 81% of them singletons, with 38% in the top ten. Remarks on this clone: Its specificity is unknown.

Relapses following autologous stem cell transplantation were seen in all patients, with brentuximab vedotin exposure varying. The study isolated CD8+ T cells from thawed PBMCs by magnetic negative selection. Study-wide findings and caveats: Newly diagnosed patients were said to have less baseline TCR diversity than healthy donors did. Patients starting nivolumab less than 1 year after ASCT had lower diversity and were excluded from later analyses.

This specimen was CD8+ T cells from blood, taken at baseline. The chain is built from TRBV19 and TRBJ2-3; D remains ambiguous. The source is a human donor with classical Hodgkin lymphoma. The CDR3: CASSRVGWTDTQYF. The CDR3 DNA is TGTGCCAGTAGTAGGGTAGGGTGGACAGATACGCAGTATTTT.